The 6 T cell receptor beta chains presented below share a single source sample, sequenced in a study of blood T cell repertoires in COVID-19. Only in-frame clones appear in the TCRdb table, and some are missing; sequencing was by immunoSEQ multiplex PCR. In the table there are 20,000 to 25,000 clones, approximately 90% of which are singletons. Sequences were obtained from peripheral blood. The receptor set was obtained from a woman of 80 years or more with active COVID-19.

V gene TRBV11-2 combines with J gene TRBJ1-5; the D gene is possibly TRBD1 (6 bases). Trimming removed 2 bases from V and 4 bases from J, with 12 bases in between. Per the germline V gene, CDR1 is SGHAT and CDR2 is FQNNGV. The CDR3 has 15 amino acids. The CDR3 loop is CASSLFGDTNQPQHF. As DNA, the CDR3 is TGTGCCAGCAGCTTATTTGGGGACACTAATCAGCCCCAGCATTTT.

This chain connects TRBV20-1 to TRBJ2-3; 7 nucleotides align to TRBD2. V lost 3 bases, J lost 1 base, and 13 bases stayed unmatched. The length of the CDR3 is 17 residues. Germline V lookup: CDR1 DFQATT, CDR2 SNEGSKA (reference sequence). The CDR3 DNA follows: TGCAGTGCTAGTGCGTCCAGCGGGGTATTGGGCACAGATACGCAGTATTTT. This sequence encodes CSASASSGVLGTDTQYF.

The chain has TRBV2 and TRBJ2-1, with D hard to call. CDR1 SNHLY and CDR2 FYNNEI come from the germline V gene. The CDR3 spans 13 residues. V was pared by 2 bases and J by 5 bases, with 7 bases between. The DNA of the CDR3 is TGTGCCAGCAGTGAACAACTGAACAATGAGCAGTTCTTC. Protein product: CASSEQLNNEQFF.

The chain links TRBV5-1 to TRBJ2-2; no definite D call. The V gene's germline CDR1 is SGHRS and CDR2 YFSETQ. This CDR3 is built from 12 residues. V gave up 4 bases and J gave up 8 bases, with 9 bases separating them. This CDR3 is CASSPPRGELFF. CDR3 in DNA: TGCGCCAGCAGCCCCCCTAGAGGGGAGCTGTTTTTT.

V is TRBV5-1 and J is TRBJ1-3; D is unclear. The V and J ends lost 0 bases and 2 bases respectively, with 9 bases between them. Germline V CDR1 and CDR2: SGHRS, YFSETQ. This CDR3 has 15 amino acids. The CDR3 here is CASSLGSTTGNTIYF. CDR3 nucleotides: TGCGCCAGCAGCTTGGGTAGCACCACTGGAAACACCATATATTTT.

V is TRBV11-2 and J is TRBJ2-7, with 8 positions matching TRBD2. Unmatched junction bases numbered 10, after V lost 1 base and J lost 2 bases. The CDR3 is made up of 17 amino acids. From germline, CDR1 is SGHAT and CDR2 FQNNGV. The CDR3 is CASSLGGGRGPTYEQYF. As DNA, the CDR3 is TGTGCCAGCAGCTTAGGCGGGGGGCGGGGGCCAACCTACGAGCAGTACTTC.